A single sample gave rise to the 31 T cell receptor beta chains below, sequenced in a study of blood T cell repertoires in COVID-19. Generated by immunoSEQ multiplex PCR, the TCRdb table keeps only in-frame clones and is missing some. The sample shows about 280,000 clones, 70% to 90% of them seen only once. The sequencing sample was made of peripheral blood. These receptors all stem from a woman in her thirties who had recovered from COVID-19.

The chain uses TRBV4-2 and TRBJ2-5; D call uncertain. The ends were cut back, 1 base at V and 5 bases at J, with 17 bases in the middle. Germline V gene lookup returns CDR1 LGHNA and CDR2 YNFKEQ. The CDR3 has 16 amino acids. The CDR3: CASSQAADTRWETQYF. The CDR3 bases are TGTGCCAGCAGCCAAGCGGCTGACACCCGATGGGAGACCCAGTACTTC.

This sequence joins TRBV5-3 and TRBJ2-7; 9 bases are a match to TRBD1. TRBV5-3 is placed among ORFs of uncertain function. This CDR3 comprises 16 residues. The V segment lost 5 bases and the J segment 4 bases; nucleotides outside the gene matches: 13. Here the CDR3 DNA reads TGTGCCAGAAGTTTTTTAATCCGGGACAGGGTTTACGAGCAGTACTTC. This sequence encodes CARSFLIRDRVYEQYF.

DNA for the CDR3: TGTGCCAGCAGTAGAACAGGGAAAAATTACAATGAGCAGTTCTTC. This codes for CASSRTGKNYNEQFF. V and J are TRBV6-1 and TRBJ2-1; D may be TRBD1 (6 bases). Trimming stripped 5 bases from V and 4 bases from J, with 15 bases between. There are 15 residues in the CDR3. The germline V gene has CDR1 MNHNS and CDR2 SASEGT.

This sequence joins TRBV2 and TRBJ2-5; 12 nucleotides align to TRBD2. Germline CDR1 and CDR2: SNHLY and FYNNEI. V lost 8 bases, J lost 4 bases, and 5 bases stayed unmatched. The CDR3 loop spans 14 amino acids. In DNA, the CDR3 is TGTGCCAGCTTAGGACTAGCGGGAACAGAGACCCAGTACTTC. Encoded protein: CASLGLAGTETQYF.

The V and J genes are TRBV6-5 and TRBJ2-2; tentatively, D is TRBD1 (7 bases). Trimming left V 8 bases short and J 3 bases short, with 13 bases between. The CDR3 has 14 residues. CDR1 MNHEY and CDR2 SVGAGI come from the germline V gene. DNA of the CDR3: TGTGCCAGCCCAGGGGGGCTCTACACCGGGGAGCTGTTTTTT. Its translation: CASPGGLYTGELFF.

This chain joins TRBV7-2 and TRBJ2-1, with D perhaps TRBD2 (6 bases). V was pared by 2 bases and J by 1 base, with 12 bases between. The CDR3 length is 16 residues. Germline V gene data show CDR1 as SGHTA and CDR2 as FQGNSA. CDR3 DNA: TGTGCCAGCAGCTTATTCGTCAGCGGGTCCTACAATGAGCAGTTCTTC. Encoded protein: CASSLFVSGSYNEQFF.

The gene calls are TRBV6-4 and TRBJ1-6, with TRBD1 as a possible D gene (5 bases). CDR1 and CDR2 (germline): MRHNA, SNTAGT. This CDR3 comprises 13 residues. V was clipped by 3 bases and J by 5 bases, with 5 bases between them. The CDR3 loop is CASSEDNNSPLHF. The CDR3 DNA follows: TGTGCCAGCAGTGAGGACAATAATTCACCCCTCCACTTT.

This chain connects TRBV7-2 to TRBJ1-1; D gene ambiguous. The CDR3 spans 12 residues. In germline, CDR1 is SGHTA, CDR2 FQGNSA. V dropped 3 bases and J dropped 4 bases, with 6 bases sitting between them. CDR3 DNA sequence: TGTGCCAGCAGCTTCGGGAGCACTGAAGCTTTCTTT. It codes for CASSFGSTEAFF.

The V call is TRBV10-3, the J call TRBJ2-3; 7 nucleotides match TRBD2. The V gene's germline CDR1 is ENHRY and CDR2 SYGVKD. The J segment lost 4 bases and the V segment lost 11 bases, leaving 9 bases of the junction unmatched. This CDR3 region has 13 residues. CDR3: CAAGLAESDTQYF. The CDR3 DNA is TGTGCCGCCGGGCTAGCGGAATCAGATACGCAGTATTTT.

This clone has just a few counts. Here the CDR3 DNA reads TGTGCCAGCAGTACTGACAGGGACCAGCAGTACTTC. Amino acid sequence: CASSTDRDQQYF. The rearrangement uses TRBV7-9 and TRBJ2-7; 7 bases agree with TRBD1. The CDR3 is 12 residues long. CDR1 and CDR2 from the germline V gene are SEHNR and FQNEAQ (reference sequence). Trimming took 6 bases from V and 8 from J; bases not matched to a gene: 7.

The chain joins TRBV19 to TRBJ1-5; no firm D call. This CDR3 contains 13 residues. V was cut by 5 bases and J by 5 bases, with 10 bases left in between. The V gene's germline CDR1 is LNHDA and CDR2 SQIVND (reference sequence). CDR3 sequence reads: CASSRMRDQPQHF. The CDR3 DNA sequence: TGTGCCAGTAGTCGTATGAGGGATCAGCCCCAGCATTTT.

The CDR3 here is CASARQIQQYF. The CDR3 DNA sequence: TGTGCCAGCGCTAGACAGATCCAGCAGTATTTT. The chain couples TRBV28 to TRBJ2-3; D perhaps matches TRBD1 (5 bases). The CDR3 is 11 residues long. CDR1 is MDHEN, CDR2 SYDVKM, per germline. With 8 bases removed from V and 11 bases from J, the gap between germline ends came to 14 bases. Combining the CDR3 with reference TRBV28 and TRBJ2-3 gives the whole variable domain DVKVTQSSRYLVKRTGEKVFLECVQDMDHENMFWYRQDPGLGLRLIYFSYDVKMKEKGDIPEGYSVSREKKERFSLILESASTNQTSMYLCASARQIQQYFGPGTRLTVL.

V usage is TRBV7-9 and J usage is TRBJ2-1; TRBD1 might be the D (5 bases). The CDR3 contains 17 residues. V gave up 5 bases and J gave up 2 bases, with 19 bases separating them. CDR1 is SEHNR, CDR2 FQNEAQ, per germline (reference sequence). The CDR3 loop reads CASSRETAYSPYNEQFF. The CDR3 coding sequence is TGTGCCAGCAGCCGTGAGACAGCTTATTCACCCTACAATGAGCAGTTCTTC.

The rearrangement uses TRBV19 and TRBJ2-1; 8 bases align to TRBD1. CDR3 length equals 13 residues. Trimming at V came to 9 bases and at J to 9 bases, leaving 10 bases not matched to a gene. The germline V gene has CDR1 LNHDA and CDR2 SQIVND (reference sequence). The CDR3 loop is CASSGQGIGEQFF. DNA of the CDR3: TGTGCCAGCTCTGGACAGGGCATTGGTGAGCAGTTCTTC.

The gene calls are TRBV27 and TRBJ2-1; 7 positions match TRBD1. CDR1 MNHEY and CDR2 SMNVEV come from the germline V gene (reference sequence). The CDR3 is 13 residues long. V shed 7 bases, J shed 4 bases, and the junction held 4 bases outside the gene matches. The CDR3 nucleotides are TGTGCCAGCACCACAGGGGATTACAATGAGCAGTTCTTC. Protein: CASTTGDYNEQFF.

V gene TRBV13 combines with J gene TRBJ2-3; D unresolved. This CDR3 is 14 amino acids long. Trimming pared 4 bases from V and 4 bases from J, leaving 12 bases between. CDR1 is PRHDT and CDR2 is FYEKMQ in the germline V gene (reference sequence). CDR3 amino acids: CASSSPSLPDTQYF. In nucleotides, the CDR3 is TGTGCCAGCAGCTCGCCGAGTTTGCCAGATACGCAGTATTTT.

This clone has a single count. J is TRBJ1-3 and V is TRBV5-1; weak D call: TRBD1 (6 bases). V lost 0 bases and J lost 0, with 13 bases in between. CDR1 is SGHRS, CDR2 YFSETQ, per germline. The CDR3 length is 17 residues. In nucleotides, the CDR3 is TGCGCCAGCAGCTTGGGCTCAGGGGCCCACTCTGGAAACACCATATATTTT. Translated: CASSLGSGAHSGNTIYF. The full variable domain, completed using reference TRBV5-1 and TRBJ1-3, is KAGVTQTPRYLIKTRGQQVTLSCSPISGHRSVSWYQQTPGQGLQFLFEYFSETQRNKGNFPGRFSGRQFSNSRSEMNVSTLELGDSALYLCASSLGSGAHSGNTIYFGEGSWLTVV.

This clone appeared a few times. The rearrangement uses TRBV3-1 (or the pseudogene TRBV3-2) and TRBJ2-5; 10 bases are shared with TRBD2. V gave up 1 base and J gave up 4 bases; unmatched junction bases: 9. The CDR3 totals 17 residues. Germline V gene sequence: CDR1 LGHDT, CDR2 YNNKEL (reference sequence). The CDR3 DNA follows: TGTGCCAGCAGCCAAGGTTTCGATAGCGGGGGGCGAGAGACCCAGTACTTC. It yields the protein CASSQGFDSGGRETQYF.

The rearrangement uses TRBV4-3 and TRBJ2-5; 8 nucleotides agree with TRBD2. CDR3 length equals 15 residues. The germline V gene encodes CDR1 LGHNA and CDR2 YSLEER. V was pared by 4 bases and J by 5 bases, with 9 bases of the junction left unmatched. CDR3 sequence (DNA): TGCGCCAGCAGCCTTAGCGGGGCCCGGGTGGAGACCCAGTACTTC. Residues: CASSLSGARVETQYF.

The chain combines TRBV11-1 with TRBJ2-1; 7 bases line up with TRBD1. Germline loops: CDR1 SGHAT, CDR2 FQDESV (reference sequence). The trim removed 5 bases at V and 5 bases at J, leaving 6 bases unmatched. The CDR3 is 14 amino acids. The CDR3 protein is CASSRGQKNNEQFF. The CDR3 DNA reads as TGTGCCAGCAGCAGGGGACAGAAAAACAATGAGCAGTTCTTC.

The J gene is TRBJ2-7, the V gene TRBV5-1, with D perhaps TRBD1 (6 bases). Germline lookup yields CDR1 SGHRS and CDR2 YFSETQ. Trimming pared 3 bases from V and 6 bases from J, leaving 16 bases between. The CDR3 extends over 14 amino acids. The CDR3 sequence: CASSSPGHLSEQYF. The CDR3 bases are TGCGCCAGCAGCTCTCCGGGACATCTCTCCGAGCAGTACTTC. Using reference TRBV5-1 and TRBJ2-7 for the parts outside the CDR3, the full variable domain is KAGVTQTPRYLIKTRGQQVTLSCSPISGHRSVSWYQQTPGQGLQFLFEYFSETQRNKGNFPGRFSGRQFSNSRSEMNVSTLELGDSALYLCASSSPGHLSEQYFGPGTRLTVT.

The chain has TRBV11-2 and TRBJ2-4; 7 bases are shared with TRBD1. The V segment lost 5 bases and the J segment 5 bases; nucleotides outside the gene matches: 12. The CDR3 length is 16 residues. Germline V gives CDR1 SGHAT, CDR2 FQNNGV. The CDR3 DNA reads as TGTGCCAGCAGCCCGGGGACAGTTGCCTGGGAAAACATTCAGTACTTC. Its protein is CASSPGTVAWENIQYF.

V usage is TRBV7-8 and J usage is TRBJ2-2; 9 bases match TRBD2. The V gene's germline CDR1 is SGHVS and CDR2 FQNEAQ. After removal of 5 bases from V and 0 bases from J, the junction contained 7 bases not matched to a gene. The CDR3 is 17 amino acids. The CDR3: CASSDAASGTNTGELFF. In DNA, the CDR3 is TGTGCCAGCAGCGACGCGGCTAGCGGGACGAACACCGGGGAGCTGTTTTTT.

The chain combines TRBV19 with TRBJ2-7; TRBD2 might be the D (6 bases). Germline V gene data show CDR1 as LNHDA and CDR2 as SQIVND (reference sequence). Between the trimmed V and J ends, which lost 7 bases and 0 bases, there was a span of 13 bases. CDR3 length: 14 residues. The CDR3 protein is CASTPAGSSYEQYF. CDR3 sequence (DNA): TGTGCCAGTACCCCGGCGGGAAGCTCCTACGAGCAGTACTTC.

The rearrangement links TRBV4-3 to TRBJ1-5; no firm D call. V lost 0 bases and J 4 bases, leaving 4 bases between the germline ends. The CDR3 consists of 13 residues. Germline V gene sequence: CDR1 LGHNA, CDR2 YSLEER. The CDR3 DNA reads TGCGCCAGCAGCCAAGAACTAAATCAGCCCCAGCATTTT. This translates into CASSQELNQPQHF.

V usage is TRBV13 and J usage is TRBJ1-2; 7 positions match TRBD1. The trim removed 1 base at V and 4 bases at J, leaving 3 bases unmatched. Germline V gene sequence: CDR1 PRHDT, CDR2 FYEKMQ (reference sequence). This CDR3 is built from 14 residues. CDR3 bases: TGTGCCAGCAGCTTAGTTACAGGGGCCTATGGCTACACCTTC. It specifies CASSLVTGAYGYTF.

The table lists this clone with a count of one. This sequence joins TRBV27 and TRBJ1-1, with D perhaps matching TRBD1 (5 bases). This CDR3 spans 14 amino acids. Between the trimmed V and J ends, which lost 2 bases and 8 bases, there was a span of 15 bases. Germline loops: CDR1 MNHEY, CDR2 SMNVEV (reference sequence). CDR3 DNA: TGTGCCAGCAGTTTAAACGGCCCGGGGGGAGAAGCTTTCTTT. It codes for CASSLNGPGGEAFF.

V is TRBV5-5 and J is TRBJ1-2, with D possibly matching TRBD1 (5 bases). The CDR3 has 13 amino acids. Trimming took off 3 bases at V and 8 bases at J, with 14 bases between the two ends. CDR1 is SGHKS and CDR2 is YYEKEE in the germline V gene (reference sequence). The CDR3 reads CASSSGGGGGYTF. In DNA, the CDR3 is TGTGCCAGCAGCTCCGGCGGGGGGGGAGGCTACACCTTC.

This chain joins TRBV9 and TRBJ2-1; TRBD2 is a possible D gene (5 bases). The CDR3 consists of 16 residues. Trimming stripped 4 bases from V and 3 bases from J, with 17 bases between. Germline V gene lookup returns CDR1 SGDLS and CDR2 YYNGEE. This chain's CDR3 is CASSPLLGAGYNEQFF. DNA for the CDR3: TGTGCCAGCAGCCCCCTACTGGGAGCTGGCTACAATGAGCAGTTCTTC. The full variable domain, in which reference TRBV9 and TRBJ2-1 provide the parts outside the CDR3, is DSGVTQTPKHLITATGQRVTLRCSPRSGDLSVYWYQQSLDQGLQFLIQYYNGEERAKGNILERFSAQQFPDLHSELNLSSLELGDSALYFCASSPLLGAGYNEQFFGPGTRLTVL.

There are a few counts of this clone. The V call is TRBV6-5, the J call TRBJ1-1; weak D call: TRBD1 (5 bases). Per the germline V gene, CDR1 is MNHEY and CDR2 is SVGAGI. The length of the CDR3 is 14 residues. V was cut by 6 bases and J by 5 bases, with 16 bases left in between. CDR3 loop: CASRPAGGKTEAFF. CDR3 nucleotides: TGTGCCAGCAGACCCGCCGGGGGGAAAACTGAAGCTTTCTTT.

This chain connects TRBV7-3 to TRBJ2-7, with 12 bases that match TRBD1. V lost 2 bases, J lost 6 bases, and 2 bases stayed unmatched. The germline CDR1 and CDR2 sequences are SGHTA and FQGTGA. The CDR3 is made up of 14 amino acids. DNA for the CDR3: TGTGCCAGCAGCTTAGGGACAGGGGGCTCCGAGCAGTACTTC. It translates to CASSLGTGGSEQYF.